A single count supports the clone carrying this T cell receptor beta chain. No antigen is known for it. Measured with immunoSEQ multiplex PCR; TCRdb has only the in-frame clones, and not every one. The repertoire holds 30,000 to 40,000 clones, over 75% seen once, with roughly 8% in the top ten. V dropped 3 bases and J dropped 5; count of bases not matched to a gene: 7. CDR1 is MGHDK and CDR2 is SYGVNS in the germline V gene. This CDR3 contains 16 residues. This entry is derived from a study of PD-L1 blockade in urothelial cancer. Study overall: Every 3 weeks, patients received intravenous atezolizumab 1,200 mg, beginning 2014.

Overall study results and limits: Expansion of tumor-associated blood clones at 3 weeks was greater in durable-benefit patients.

The sample here was PBMCs, taken around atezolizumab (anti-PD-L1) treatment. J is TRBJ1-6 and V is TRBV25-1; 7 nucleotides line up with TRBD1. This TCR was sampled from a man aged 65 to 85 with urothelial cancer. CDR3 DNA: TGTGCCAGCAGTGACCGGACGGGACAGCATAATTCACCCCTCCACTTT. Its protein is CASSDRTGQHNSPLHF.